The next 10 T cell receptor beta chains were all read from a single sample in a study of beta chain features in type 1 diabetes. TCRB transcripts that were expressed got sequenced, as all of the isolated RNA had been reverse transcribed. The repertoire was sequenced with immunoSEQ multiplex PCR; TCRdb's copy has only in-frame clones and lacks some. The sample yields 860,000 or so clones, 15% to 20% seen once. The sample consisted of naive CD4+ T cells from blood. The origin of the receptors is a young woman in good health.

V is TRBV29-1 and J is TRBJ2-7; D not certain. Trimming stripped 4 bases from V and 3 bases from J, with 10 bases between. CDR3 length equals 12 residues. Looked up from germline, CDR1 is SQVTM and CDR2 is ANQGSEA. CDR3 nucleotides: TGCAGCGTTGTTTTGGAAAGCTACGAGCAGTACTTC. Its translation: CSVVLESYEQYF.

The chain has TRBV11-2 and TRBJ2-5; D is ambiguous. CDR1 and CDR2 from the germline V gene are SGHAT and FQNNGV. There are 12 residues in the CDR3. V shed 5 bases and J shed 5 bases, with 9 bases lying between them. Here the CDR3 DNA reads TGTGCCAGCAGCAACCGAGTGGAGACCCAGTACTTC. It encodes CASSNRVETQYF.

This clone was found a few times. The CDR3 nucleotides are TGTGCCAGCTCACCCCCCGGGACTAGGTTAGGCGAGCAGTACTTC. Its protein is CASSPPGTRLGEQYF. V is TRBV18 and J is TRBJ2-7, with TRBD2 matching over 8 bases. With V trimmed by 3 bases and J by 6 bases, 10 bases remained unmatched. The germline V gene encodes CDR1 KGHSH and CDR2 LQKENI. There are 15 residues in the CDR3.

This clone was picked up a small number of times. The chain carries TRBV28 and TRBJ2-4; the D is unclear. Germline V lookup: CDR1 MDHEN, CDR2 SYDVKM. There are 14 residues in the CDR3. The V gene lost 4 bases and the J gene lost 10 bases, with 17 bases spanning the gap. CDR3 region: CASSSGGSPGIQYF. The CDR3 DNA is TGTGCCAGCAGTTCCGGCGGATCCCCTGGGATTCAGTACTTC. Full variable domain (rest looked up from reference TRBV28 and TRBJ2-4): DVKVTQSSRYLVKRTGEKVFLECVQDMDHENMFWYRQDPGLGLRLIYFSYDVKMKEKGDIPEGYSVSREKKERFSLILESASTNQTSMYLCASSSGGSPGIQYFGAGTRLSVL.

The CDR3 reads CASSPTGLAGSYEQYF. The CDR3, as DNA: TGTGCCAGCAGCCCGACGGGGCTAGCGGGATCCTACGAGCAGTACTTC. The V call is TRBV5-6, the J call TRBJ2-7; 9 bases line up with TRBD2. CDR1 is SGHDT, CDR2 YYEEEE, per germline. The CDR3 length is 16 residues. J gave up 1 base and V 4 bases, and 9 bases lay outside the gene matches. Using reference TRBV5-6 and TRBJ2-7 for the parts outside the CDR3, the full variable domain is DAGVTQSPTHLIKTRGQQVTLRCSPKSGHDTVSWYQQALGQGPQFIFQYYEEEERQRGNFPDRFSGHQFPNYSSELNVNALLLGDSALYLCASSPTGLAGSYEQYFGPGTRLTVT.

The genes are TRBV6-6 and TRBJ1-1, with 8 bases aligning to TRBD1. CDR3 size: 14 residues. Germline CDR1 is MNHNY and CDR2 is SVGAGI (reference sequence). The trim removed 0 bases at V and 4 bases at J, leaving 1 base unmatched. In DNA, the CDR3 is TGTGCCAGCAGTTACTCGGGACAGGTCACTGAAGCTTTCTTT. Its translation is CASSYSGQVTEAFF.

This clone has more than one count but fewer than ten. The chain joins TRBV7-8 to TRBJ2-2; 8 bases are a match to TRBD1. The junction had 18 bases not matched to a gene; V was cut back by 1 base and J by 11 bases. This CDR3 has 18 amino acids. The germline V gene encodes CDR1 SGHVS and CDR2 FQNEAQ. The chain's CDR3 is CASSLVSLSPGQVLELFF. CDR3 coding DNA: TGTGCCAGCAGCTTAGTATCCTTGTCCCCGGGACAGGTGTTAGAGCTGTTTTTT.

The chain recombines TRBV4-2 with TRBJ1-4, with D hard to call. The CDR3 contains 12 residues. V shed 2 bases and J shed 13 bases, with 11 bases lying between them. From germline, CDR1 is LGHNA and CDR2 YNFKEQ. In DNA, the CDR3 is TGTGCCAGCAGCCAAACAGACCTCCCACTGTTTTTT. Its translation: CASSQTDLPLFF.

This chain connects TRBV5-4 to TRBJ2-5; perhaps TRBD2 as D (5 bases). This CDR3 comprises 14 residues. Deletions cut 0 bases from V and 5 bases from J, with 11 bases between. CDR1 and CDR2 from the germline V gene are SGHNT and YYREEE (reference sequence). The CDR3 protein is CASSLVGDQETQYF. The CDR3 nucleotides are TGTGCCAGCAGCTTGGTGGGAGATCAGGAGACCCAGTACTTC.

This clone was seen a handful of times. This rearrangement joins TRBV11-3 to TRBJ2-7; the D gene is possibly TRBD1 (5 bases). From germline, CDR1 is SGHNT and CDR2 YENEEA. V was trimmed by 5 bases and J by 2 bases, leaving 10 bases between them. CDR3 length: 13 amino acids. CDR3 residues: CASSRTGTYEQYF. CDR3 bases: TGTGCCAGCAGCCGTACAGGTACCTACGAGCAGTACTTC.